This entry lists 24 T cell receptor beta chains sequenced from one sample in a study of blood T cell repertoires in COVID-19. The assay was immunoSEQ multiplex PCR, and TCRdb's table has in-frame clones only and misses some. The sample consists of more than 80,000 clones, 75% to 90% of them appearing once. The sequencing sample was made of peripheral blood. Every receptor here comes from a man older than 75 with acute or convalescent COVID-19.

V usage is TRBV28 and J usage is TRBJ1-6; 7 bases agree with TRBD1. Losses at the gene ends were 5 bases for V and 7 bases for J; bases not matched to a gene: 8. CDR1 and CDR2 (germline): MDHEN, SYDVKM. This CDR3 region has 15 residues. CDR3 nucleotides: TGTGCCAGCAGTATCAGGGGGACTTCAAATTCACCCCTCCACTTT. Protein sequence: CASSIRGTSNSPLHF.

This clone occurred once. As DNA, the CDR3 is TGTGCCAGCAGCCCCCTTGGACAGGGGAATGAGCAGTTCTTC. It translates to CASSPLGQGNEQFF. V is TRBV7-3 and J is TRBJ2-1, with TRBD1 matching 9 bases. Germline V gives CDR1 SGHTA, CDR2 FQGTGA. This CDR3 region has 14 residues. With V trimmed by 5 bases and J by 7 bases, 6 bases remained unmatched. Using reference TRBV7-3 and TRBJ2-1 for the parts outside the CDR3, the full variable domain is GAGVSQTPSNKVTEKGKYVELRCDPISGHTALYWYRQSLGQGPEFLIYFQGTGAADDSGLPNDRFFAVRPEGSVSTLKIQRTERGDSAVYLCASSPLGQGNEQFFGPGTRLTVL.

This chain connects TRBV30 to TRBJ1-5; 8 nucleotides agree with TRBD1. The germline V gene has CDR1 GTSNPN and CDR2 SVGIG (reference sequence). The CDR3 is 14 residues long. V lost 3 bases, J lost 7 bases, and 8 bases stayed unmatched. The CDR3 DNA reads TGTGCCTGGAGCTACGGACAGGGAAACCAGCCCCAGCATTTT. It encodes CAWSYGQGNQPQHF.

This clone was observed a single time. The rearrangement joins TRBV7-2 to TRBJ2-7; TRBD2 agrees at 9 bases. Germline lookup yields CDR1 SGHTA and CDR2 FQGNSA. With 5 bases clipped from V and 6 bases from J, the junction kept 8 bases outside the gene matches. The CDR3 spans 14 residues. CDR3 in amino acids: CASSASGERREQYF. In DNA, the CDR3 is TGTGCCAGCAGCGCTAGCGGGGAGAGGCGCGAGCAGTACTTC.

This rearrangement joins TRBV5-1 to TRBJ2-1; tentative D call: TRBD2 (5 bases). CDR3 length equals 15 residues. V was pared by 2 bases and J by 0 bases, with 9 bases between. Per the germline V gene, CDR1 is SGHRS and CDR2 is YFSETQ. CDR3 region: CASSFGESSYNEQFF. For the CDR3, the DNA is TGCGCCAGCAGCTTTGGGGAGAGCTCCTACAATGAGCAGTTCTTC. Combining the CDR3 with reference TRBV5-1 and TRBJ2-1 gives the whole variable domain KAGVTQTPRYLIKTRGQQVTLSCSPISGHRSVSWYQQTPGQGLQFLFEYFSETQRNKGNFPGRFSGRQFSNSRSEMNVSTLELGDSALYLCASSFGESSYNEQFFGPGTRLTVL.

Only a few counts were recorded for this clone. The J gene is TRBJ1-2, the V gene TRBV5-1; TRBD1 might be the D (5 bases). Germline V lookup: CDR1 SGHRS, CDR2 YFSETQ. The V end lost 1 base, the J end lost 7 bases, and 20 bases lay between the germline ends. This CDR3 has 16 residues. DNA for the CDR3: TGCGCCAGCAGCTTGAAGCAAACGACAGCGTCTATTGGCTACACCTTC. This gives the protein CASSLKQTTASIGYTF.

J is TRBJ1-5 and V is TRBV15; 7 nucleotides match TRBD1. CDR3 size: 14 residues. From germline, CDR1 is LNHNV and CDR2 YYDKDF (reference sequence). The ends lost 8 bases at V and 2 bases at J; junction bases unmatched: 6. The CDR3 here is CATEAGQGNQPQHF. The CDR3 DNA reads as TGTGCCACCGAGGCAGGACAGGGCAATCAGCCCCAGCATTTT.

The CDR3 sequence: CASSPLRGETQYF. Written as DNA, the CDR3 is TGTGCCAGCTCGCCCCTCCGAGGGGAGACCCAGTACTTC. The genes are TRBV18 and TRBJ2-5; the D gene is possibly TRBD2 (5 bases). The germline gives CDR1 KGHSH, CDR2 LQKENI. CDR3 length equals 13 residues. V lost 6 bases and J lost 5, with 13 bases in between.

The chain recombines TRBV7-9 with TRBJ1-1; D remains unclear. V lost 5 bases to trimming and J lost 1 base, with 14 bases between them. Germline values: CDR1 SEHNR, CDR2 FQNEAQ (reference sequence). The CDR3 has 15 residues. CDR3 DNA: TGTGCCAGCAGCCGCCACCTCGGGAGGAACACTGAAGCTTTCTTT. Residues: CASSRHLGRNTEAFF. Filled out from reference TRBV7-9 and TRBJ1-1, the complete variable domain reads DTGVSQNPRHKITKRGQNVTFRCDPISEHNRLYWYRQTLGQGPEFLTYFQNEAQLEKSRLLSDRFSAERPKGSFSTLEIQRTEQGDSAMYLCASSRHLGRNTEAFFGQGTRLTVV.

The genes are TRBV9 and TRBJ2-1; 11 nucleotides match TRBD2. Losses at the gene ends were 0 bases for V and 9 bases for J; bases not matched to a gene: 2. The CDR3 has 14 amino acids. Per the germline V gene, CDR1 is SGDLS and CDR2 is YYNGEE. DNA of the CDR3: TGTGCCAGCAGCGTAGCCGGGACTAGCGGTGAGCAGTTCTTC. Translating it yields CASSVAGTSGEQFF.

This chain joins TRBV12-2 and TRBJ1-2. TRBV12-2 is reported as a pseudogene. This CDR3 is built from 16 residues. The CDR3 DNA sequence: TGTGCAAGTCGCTTAGCCCCGCGGGTGTCCGACTATGGCTACACCTTC. This gives the protein CASRLAPRVSDYGYTF.

The chain combines TRBV6-1 with TRBJ1-1, with D uncertain. Looked up from germline, CDR1 is MNHNS and CDR2 is SASEGT. V was trimmed by 3 bases and J by 1 base, leaving 6 bases between them. The CDR3 has 13 amino acids. The CDR3 protein is CASSDPRNTEAFF. DNA for the CDR3: TGTGCCAGCAGTGATCCCAGGAACACTGAAGCTTTCTTT.

The chain joins TRBV5-1 to TRBJ2-1; 7 nucleotides agree with TRBD1. Germline CDR1 and CDR2: SGHRS and YFSETQ. V shed 0 bases, J shed 7 bases, and the junction held 7 bases outside the gene matches. This CDR3 is built from 15 residues. CDR3 protein: CASSLEGQLGNEQFF. The CDR3 region has the DNA TGCGCCAGCAGCTTGGAGGGACAGTTAGGGAATGAGCAGTTCTTC.

J is TRBJ2-7 and V is TRBV29-1; perhaps TRBD1 as D (6 bases). The CDR3 length is 12 residues. In germline, CDR1 is SQVTM, CDR2 ANQGSEA. Trimming stripped 7 bases from V and 0 bases from J, with 10 bases between. CDR3 sequence: CSAARGSYEQYF. The CDR3, as DNA: TGCAGCGCCGCCAGGGGCTCCTACGAGCAGTACTTC.

V is TRBV5-1 and J is TRBJ1-6; the D is unclear. Between the trimmed V and J ends, which lost 4 bases and 2 bases, there was a span of 10 bases. CDR1 and CDR2 (germline): SGHRS, YFSETQ. The CDR3 is 15 residues long. The CDR3 protein is CASSDGGPYNSPLHF. The CDR3 bases are TGCGCCAGCAGCGACGGTGGGCCCTATAATTCACCCCTCCACTTT.

This clone was detected only once. The genes are TRBV6-4 and TRBJ2-7; D possibly corresponds to TRBD1 (5 bases). V gave up 3 bases and J gave up 2 bases, with 11 bases separating them. Per the germline V gene, CDR1 is MRHNA and CDR2 is SNTAGT. This CDR3 region has 14 residues. DNA of the CDR3: TGTGCCAGCAGTGATCAGGACAACACCTACGAGCAGTACTTC. Its translation is CASSDQDNTYEQYF.

V usage is TRBV5-4 and J usage is TRBJ1-2; 8 bases match TRBD1. V dropped 4 bases and J dropped 2; count of bases not matched to a gene: 7. Germline lookup yields CDR1 SGHNT and CDR2 YYREEE (reference sequence). CDR3 length equals 15 residues. CDR3 in amino acids: CASSTPDRANYGYTF. The DNA for the CDR3 is TGTGCCAGCAGCACACCGGACAGGGCGAACTATGGCTACACCTTC.

The chain employs TRBV11-3 and TRBJ2-7, with 9 bases matching TRBD1. This CDR3 region has 14 residues. Germline V gene data show CDR1 as SGHNT and CDR2 as YENEEA. V shed 6 bases, J shed 2 bases, and the junction held 5 bases outside the gene matches. The CDR3: CASSPTGGTYEQYF. The DNA for the CDR3 is TGTGCCAGCAGTCCGACAGGGGGTACCTACGAGCAGTACTTC.

The rearrangement links TRBV6-5 to TRBJ2-5, with no clear D. The germline gives CDR1 MNHEY, CDR2 SVGAGI. The V and J ends lost 7 bases and 2 bases respectively, with 14 bases between them. This CDR3 is built from 14 residues. CDR3 DNA: TGTGCCAGCATAATAGTACCCCAACAAGAGACCCAGTACTTC. It specifies CASIIVPQQETQYF.

The genes are TRBV7-9 and TRBJ2-7; TRBD2 aligns across 7 bases. Trimming took 0 bases from V and 5 from J; bases not matched to a gene: 4. CDR1 is SEHNR, CDR2 FQNEAQ, per germline (reference sequence). The CDR3 sequence is 14 residues long. The CDR3 is CASSLAREVNEQYF. In nucleotides, the CDR3 is TGTGCCAGCAGCTTAGCTCGGGAGGTCAACGAGCAGTACTTC. Full variable domain (outside the CDR3, taken from reference TRBV7-9 and TRBJ2-7): DTGVSQNPRHKITKRGQNVTFRCDPISEHNRLYWYRQTLGQGPEFLTYFQNEAQLEKSRLLSDRFSAERPKGSFSTLEIQRTEQGDSAMYLCASSLAREVNEQYFGPGTRLTVT.

The chain couples TRBV6-6 to TRBJ1-4; 7 nucleotides match TRBD1. Germline assignment: CDR1 MNHNY and CDR2 SVGAGI (reference sequence). J gave up 8 bases and V 7 bases, and 10 bases lay outside the gene matches. The CDR3 covers 14 residues. The CDR3 nucleotides are TGTGCCAGCAAAACGGGCCAGGGGGGAGAAAAACTGTTTTTT. It codes for CASKTGQGGEKLFF.

This chain links TRBV5-4 with TRBJ1-6; D remains ambiguous. V lost 4 bases and J 3 bases, leaving 8 bases between the germline ends. The germline gives CDR1 SGHNT, CDR2 YYREEE (reference sequence). CDR3 length equals 14 residues. In DNA, the CDR3 is TGTGCCAGCAGCCTAGACCGCTATAATTCACCCCTCCACTTT. It encodes CASSLDRYNSPLHF.

CDR3 sequence reads: CASSPPSLERTEAFF. The CDR3 coding sequence is TGTGCCAGCTCACCGCCGAGCCTCGAAAGAACTGAAGCTTTCTTT. V gene TRBV18 combines with J gene TRBJ1-1, with D unclear. Germline CDR1 reads KGHSH; CDR2 reads LQKENI. This CDR3 spans 15 amino acids. The ends were cut back, 3 bases at V and 5 bases at J, with 16 bases in the middle.

The chain couples TRBV5-1 to TRBJ2-4; perhaps TRBD2 as D (5 bases). Trimming removed 4 bases from V and 4 bases from J, with 18 bases in between. CDR1 is SGHRS, CDR2 YFSETQ, per germline. The CDR3 has 16 residues. The DNA of the CDR3 is TGCGCCAGCAGCCTGGGCACCTCCGGGAATAAAAACATTCAGTACTTC. This sequence encodes CASSLGTSGNKNIQYF. Filled out from reference TRBV5-1 and TRBJ2-4, the complete variable domain reads KAGVTQTPRYLIKTRGQQVTLSCSPISGHRSVSWYQQTPGQGLQFLFEYFSETQRNKGNFPGRFSGRQFSNSRSEMNVSTLELGDSALYLCASSLGTSGNKNIQYFGAGTRLSVL.